This T cell receptor (beta chain) was obtained from a study of technical replicates of blood from a handful of donors. There are 9 residues in the CDR3. The germline gives CDR1 SNHLY, CDR2 FYNNEI. Generated by immunoSEQ multiplex PCR, the TCRdb table keeps only in-frame clones and is missing some. The top ten hold over 0.2% of the sample, which has about 73,000 clones, 93% seen once. The receptor's source is a human donor in good health. The chain carries TRBV2 and TRBJ1-1, with no clear D. The sequenced sample consisted of T cells isolated from PBMCs. The CDR3 nucleotides are TGTTTCGAGAGGGCTGAAGCTTTCTTT. It codes for CFERAEAFF.